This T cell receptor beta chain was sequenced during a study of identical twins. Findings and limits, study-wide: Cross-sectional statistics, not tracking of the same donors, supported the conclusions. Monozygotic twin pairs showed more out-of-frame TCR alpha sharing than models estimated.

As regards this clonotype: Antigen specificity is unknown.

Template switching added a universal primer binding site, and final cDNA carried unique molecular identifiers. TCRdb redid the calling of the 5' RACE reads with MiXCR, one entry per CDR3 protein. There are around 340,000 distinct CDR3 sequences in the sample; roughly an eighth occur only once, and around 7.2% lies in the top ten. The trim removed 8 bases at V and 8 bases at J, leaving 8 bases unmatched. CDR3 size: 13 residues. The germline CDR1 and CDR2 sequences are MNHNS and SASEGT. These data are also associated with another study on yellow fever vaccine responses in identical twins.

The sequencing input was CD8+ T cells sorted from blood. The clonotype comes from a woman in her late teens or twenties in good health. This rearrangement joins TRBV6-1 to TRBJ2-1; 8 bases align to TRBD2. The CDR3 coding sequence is TGTGCCAGCCATGGCCTAGCGGGTTATGAGCAGTTCTTC. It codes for CASHGLAGYEQFF.